This T cell receptor (beta chain) comes out of a study of blood T cells in healthy people across ages. Notes on this clonotype: Its antigen is still unknown.

Next came a second PCR, run for about 7 to 12 cycles, which used a sample-barcoded 5' primer along with a J-beta primer mix. One entry per CDR3 protein results from TCRdb running MiXCR on the 5' RACE reads. The top ten clones hold 20% to 25% of a sample with some 1.8 million distinct CDR3 sequences, about two fifths of them seen once. The study's findings and limits: TCR beta diversity correlated strongly with naive T cell percentage.

CDR1 and CDR2 (germline): SNHLY, FYNNEI. The length of the CDR3 is 14 residues. V lost 7 bases to trimming and J lost 3 bases, with 15 bases between them. Sequencing was performed on blood. The receptor comes from a human donor in good health. V and J are TRBV2 and TRBJ1-2; D might be TRBD1 (5 bases). The CDR3 loop reads CASTAPTGHYGYTF. CDR3 DNA sequence: TGTGCCAGCACGGCCCCGACGGGGCACTATGGCTACACCTTC.